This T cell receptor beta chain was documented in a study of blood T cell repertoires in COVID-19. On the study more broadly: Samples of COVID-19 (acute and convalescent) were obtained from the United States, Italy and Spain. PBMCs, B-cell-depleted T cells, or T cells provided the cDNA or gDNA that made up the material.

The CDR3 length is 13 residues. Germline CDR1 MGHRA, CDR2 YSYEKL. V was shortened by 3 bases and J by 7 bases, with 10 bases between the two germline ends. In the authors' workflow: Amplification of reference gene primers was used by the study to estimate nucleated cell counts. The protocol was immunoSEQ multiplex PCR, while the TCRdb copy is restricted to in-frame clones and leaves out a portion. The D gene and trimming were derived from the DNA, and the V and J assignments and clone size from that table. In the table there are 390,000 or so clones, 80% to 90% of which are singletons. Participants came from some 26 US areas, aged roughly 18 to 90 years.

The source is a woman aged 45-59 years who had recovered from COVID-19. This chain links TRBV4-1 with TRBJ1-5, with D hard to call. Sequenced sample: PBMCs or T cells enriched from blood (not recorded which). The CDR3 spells CASSHTLGQPQHF. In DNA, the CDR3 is TGCGCCAGCAGCCACACCCTGGGCCAGCCCCAGCATTTT.